Shown below are 10 T cell receptor beta chains from a single sample sequenced in a study of T cells after posttransplantation cyclophosphamide. Using immunoSEQ multiplex PCR, the repertoire was profiled, and TCRdb retains in-frame clones only, with some absent. This sample has tens of thousands of clones, each found more than once. Sample: PBMCs. All receptors come from a man between 35 and 55 years old in good health, CMV-negative, and a related stem cell transplant donor.

This clone has at least ten counts. The gene calls are TRBV18 and TRBJ2-7; 11 bases agree with TRBD1. The CDR3 extends over 15 amino acids. Germline CDR1 is KGHSH and CDR2 is LQKENI. V dropped 4 bases and J dropped 3; count of bases not matched to a gene: 5. CDR3: CASSRGGTGGYEQYV. The DNA for the CDR3 is TGTGCCAGCTCACGGGGGGGGACAGGGGGCTACGAGCAGTACGTC.

The chain has TRBV18 and TRBJ2-5, with TRBD1 as a possible D gene (5 bases). This CDR3 region has 14 residues. Germline CDR1 is KGHSH and CDR2 is LQKENI. V gave up 5 bases and J gave up 0 bases, with 10 bases separating them. As DNA, the CDR3 is TGTGCCAGCTCATCAAGGGGTTACCAAGAGACCCAGTACTTC. Amino acid sequence: CASSSRGYQETQYF.

This clone came up many times. V gene TRBV9 combines with J gene TRBJ1-1; D perhaps matches TRBD1 (6 bases). Trimming removed 0 bases from V and 8 bases from J, with 17 bases in between. CDR3 length: 15 residues. CDR1 is SGDLS and CDR2 is YYNGEE in the germline V gene. CDR3 sequence: CASSVASGEYEEAFF. CDR3 nucleotide sequence: TGTGCCAGCAGCGTAGCTTCAGGGGAATACGAAGAAGCTTTCTTT.

This clone was counted a few times. The V call is TRBV2, the J call TRBJ1-2; D may be TRBD1 (6 bases). The germline V and J ends were trimmed by 8 bases and 6 bases, with 22 bases remaining between them. Germline V CDR1 and CDR2: SNHLY, FYNNEI. This CDR3 is built from 15 residues. CDR3 region: CASQTARLGGDGYTF. CDR3 DNA sequence: TGTGCCAGCCAAACAGCCCGTCTAGGGGGTGATGGCTACACCTTC.

This clone was observed many times. V and J are TRBV5-4 and TRBJ2-2; tentative D call: TRBD2 (5 bases). This CDR3 contains 14 residues. V lost 5 bases to trimming and J lost 3 bases, with 11 bases between them. Per germline, CDR1 SGHNT and CDR2 YYREEE (reference sequence). The DNA for the CDR3 is TGTGCCAGCAGACGGGGATTCGACACCGGGGAGCTGTTTTTT. Protein sequence: CASRRGFDTGELFF.

This clone was observed at least ten times. The junction shows a germline mismatch at one end, possibly a read error. CDR3 nucleotides: TGTGCCAGTAGTCCGGGTTCTATCAGTCCCCTGGTCTTT. It translates to CASSPGSISPLVF. This rearrangement joins TRBV19 to TRBJ1-1; D gene ambiguous. CDR3 length: 13 amino acids. Per germline, CDR1 LNHDA and CDR2 SQIVND (reference sequence).

This clone was found many times. The rearrangement links TRBV7-9 to TRBJ1-3; D is unresolved. CDR1 and CDR2 (germline): SEHNR, FQNEAQ (reference sequence). The V and J ends lost 2 bases and 0 bases respectively, with 11 bases between them. CDR3 size: 16 residues. The CDR3 loop is CASSLMSFLSGNTIYF. In DNA form, the CDR3 reads TGTGCCAGCAGCTTAATGAGTTTTCTCTCTGGAAACACCATATATTTT.

This clone was recorded many times. V and J are TRBV6-1 and TRBJ1-5, with 8 positions matching TRBD1. Germline V CDR1 and CDR2: MNHNS, SASEGT. The V gene end was trimmed by 4 bases and the J gene end by 0 bases; junction bases not matched to a gene: 11. This CDR3 has 18 amino acids. This CDR3 reads CASSGRTGTFSSNQPQHF. The CDR3 DNA sequence: TGTGCCAGCAGTGGTAGGACAGGGACCTTTTCTAGCAATCAGCCCCAGCATTTT.

The table lists this clone with many counts. V gene TRBV10-2 combines with J gene TRBJ2-3; 7 bases align to TRBD2. The CDR3 contains 17 residues. V lost 6 bases to trimming and J lost 0 bases; unmatched junction nucleotides: 12. CDR1 is WSHSY, CDR2 SAAADI, per germline. The CDR3 nucleotides are TGCGCCAGCAGACCCATTGGGGCTAGCGGAAGCACAGATACGCAGTATTTT. Its protein is CASRPIGASGSTDTQYF.

The table lists this clone with many counts. CDR3 bases: TGTGCCAGCAGCGTTGACAGCTGGGGTGGCTACACCTTC. It codes for CASSVDSWGGYTF. The chain recombines TRBV6-1 with TRBJ1-2; D perhaps matches TRBD1 (5 bases). This CDR3 is 13 amino acids long. Between the trimmed V and J ends, which lost 6 bases and 7 bases, there was a span of 15 bases. Germline values: CDR1 MNHNS, CDR2 SASEGT.